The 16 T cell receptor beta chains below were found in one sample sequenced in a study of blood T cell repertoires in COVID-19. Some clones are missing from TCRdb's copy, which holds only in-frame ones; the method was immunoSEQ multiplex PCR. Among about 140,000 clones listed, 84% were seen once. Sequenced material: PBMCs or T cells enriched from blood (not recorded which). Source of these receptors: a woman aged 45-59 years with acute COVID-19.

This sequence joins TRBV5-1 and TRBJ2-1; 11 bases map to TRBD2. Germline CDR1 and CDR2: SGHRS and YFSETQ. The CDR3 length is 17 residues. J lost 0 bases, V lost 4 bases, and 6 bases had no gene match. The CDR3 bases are TGCGCCAGCAGCACCTATGGACTAGCGGGCTCCTACAATGAGCAGTTCTTC. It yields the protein CASSTYGLAGSYNEQFF.

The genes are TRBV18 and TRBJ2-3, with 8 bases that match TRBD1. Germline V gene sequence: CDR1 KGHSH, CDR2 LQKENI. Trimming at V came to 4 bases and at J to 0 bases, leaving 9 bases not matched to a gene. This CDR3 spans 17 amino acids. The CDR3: CASSLFRQGSSTDTQYF. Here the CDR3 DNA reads TGTGCCAGCTCACTCTTCCGACAGGGGTCTAGCACAGATACGCAGTATTTT.

CDR3 residues: CASSQRAGVFSYNEQFF. The CDR3 nucleotides read TGTGCCAGCAGCCAGCGGGCGGGAGTTTTCTCCTACAATGAGCAGTTCTTC. The chain links TRBV2 to TRBJ2-1, with TRBD2 matching over 7 bases. Germline CDR1 is SNHLY and CDR2 is FYNNEI. With 6 bases clipped from V and 0 bases from J, the junction kept 11 bases outside the gene matches. The CDR3 is 17 residues long.

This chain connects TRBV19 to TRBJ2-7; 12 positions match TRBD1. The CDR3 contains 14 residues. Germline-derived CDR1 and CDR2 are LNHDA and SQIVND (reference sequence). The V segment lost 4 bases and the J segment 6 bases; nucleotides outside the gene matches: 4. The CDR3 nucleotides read TGTGCCAGTAGTACGGGACAGGGGGCAGGCGAGCAGTACTTC. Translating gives CASSTGQGAGEQYF.

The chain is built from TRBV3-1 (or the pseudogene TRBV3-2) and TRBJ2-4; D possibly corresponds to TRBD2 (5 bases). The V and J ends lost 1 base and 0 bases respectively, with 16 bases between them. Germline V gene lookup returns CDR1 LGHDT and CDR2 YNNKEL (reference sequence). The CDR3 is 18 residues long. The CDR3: CASSQVGIAEEAKNIQYF. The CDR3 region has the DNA TGTGCCAGCAGCCAAGTAGGCATCGCGGAGGAAGCCAAAAACATTCAGTACTTC.

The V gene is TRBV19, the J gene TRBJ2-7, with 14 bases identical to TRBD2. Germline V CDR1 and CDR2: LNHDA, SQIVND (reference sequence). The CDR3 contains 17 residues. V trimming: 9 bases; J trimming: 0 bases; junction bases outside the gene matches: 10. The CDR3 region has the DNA TGTGCCAGCTCCGGGACTAGCGGGAGCCTGAGCTCCTACGAGCAGTACTTC. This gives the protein CASSGTSGSLSSYEQYF.

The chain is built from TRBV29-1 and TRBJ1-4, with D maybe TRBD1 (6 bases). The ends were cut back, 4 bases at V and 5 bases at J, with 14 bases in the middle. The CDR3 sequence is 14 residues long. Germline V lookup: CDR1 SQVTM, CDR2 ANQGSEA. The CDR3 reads CSVGTDYSNEKLFF. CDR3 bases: TGCAGCGTTGGGACAGACTACTCGAATGAAAAACTGTTTTTT. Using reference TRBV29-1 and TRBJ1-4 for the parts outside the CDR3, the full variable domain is SAVISQKPSRDICQRGTSLTIQCQVDSQVTMMFWYRQQPGQSLTLIATANQGSEATYESGFVIDKFPISRPNLTFSTLTVSNMSPEDSSIYLCSVGTDYSNEKLFFGSGTQLSVL.

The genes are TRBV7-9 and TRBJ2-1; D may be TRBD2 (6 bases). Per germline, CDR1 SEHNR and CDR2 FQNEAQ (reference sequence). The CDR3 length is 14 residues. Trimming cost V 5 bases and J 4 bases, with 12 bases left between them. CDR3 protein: CASSPPTSYNEQFF. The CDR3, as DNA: TGTGCCAGCAGCCCCCCGACTAGTTACAATGAGCAGTTCTTC.

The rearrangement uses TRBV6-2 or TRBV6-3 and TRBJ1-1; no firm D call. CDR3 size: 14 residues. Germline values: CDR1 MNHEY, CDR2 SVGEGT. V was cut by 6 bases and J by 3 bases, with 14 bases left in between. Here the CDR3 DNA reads TGTGCCAGCAGCTCTTCGGGGTTGGACACTGAAGCTTTCTTT. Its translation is CASSSSGLDTEAFF.

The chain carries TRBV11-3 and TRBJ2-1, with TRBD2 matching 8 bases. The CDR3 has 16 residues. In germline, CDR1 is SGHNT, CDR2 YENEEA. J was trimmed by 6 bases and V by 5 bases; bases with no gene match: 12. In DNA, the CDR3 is TGTGCCAGCAGCCCCGACGCGGGAGGTTTAGGCAATGAGCAGTTCTTC. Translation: CASSPDAGGLGNEQFF.

CDR3 coding DNA: TGTGCCACCAGTGATTTTGGCAGGGACTCCTACAATGAGCAGTTCTTC. This sequence encodes CATSDFGRDSYNEQFF. The chain employs TRBV24-1 and TRBJ2-1; perhaps TRBD1 as D (5 bases). This CDR3 has 16 residues. V was clipped by 1 base and J by 0 bases, with 9 bases between them. Germline assignment: CDR1 KGHDR and CDR2 SFDVKD.

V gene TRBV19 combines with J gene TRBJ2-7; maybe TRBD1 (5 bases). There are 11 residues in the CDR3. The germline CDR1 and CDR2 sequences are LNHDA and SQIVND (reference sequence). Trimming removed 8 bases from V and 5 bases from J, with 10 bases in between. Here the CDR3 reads CASSRGNEQYF. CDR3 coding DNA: TGTGCCAGTTCTAGGGGTAACGAGCAGTACTTC.

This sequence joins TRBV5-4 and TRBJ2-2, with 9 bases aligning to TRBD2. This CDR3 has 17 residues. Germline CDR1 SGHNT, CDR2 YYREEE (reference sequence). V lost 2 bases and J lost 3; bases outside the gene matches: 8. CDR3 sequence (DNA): TGTGCCAGCAGCTTTGGGGGCAGCGGGAGGTACACCGGGGAGCTGTTTTTT. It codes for CASSFGGSGRYTGELFF. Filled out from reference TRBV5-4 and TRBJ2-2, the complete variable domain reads ETGVTQSPTHLIKTRGQQVTLRCSSQSGHNTVSWYQQALGQGPQFIFQYYREEENGRGNFPPRFSGLQFPNYSSELNVNALELDDSALYLCASSFGGSGRYTGELFFGEGSRLTVL.

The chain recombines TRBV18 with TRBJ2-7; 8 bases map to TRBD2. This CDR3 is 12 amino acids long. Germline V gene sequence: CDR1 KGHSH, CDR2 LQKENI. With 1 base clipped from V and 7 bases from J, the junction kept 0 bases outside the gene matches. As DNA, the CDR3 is TGTGCCAGCTCACCACTAGCGGGGGAGCAGTACTTC. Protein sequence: CASSPLAGEQYF. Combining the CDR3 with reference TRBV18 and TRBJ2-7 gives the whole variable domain NAGVMQNPRHLVRRRGQEARLRCSPMKGHSHVYWYRQLPEEGLKFMVYLQKENIIDESGMPKERFSAEFPKEGPSILRIQQVVRGDSAAYFCASSPLAGEQYFGPGTRLTVT.

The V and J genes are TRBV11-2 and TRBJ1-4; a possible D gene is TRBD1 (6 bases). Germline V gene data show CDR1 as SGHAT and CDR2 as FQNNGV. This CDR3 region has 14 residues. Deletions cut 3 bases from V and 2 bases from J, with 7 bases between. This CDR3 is CASSFGQTNEKLFF. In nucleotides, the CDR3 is TGTGCCAGCAGCTTCGGACAGACTAATGAAAAACTGTTTTTT.

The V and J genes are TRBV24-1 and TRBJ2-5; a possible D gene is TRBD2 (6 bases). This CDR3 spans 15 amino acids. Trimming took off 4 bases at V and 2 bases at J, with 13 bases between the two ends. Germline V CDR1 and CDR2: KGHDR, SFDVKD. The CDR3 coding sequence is TGTGCCACCAGTGACCCCGGACTACTACAAGAGACCCAGTACTTC. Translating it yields CATSDPGLLQETQYF.